One and the same sample provided the 3 T cell receptor beta chains below, sequenced in a study of glioma-infiltrating T cells. Amplification of TCR alpha and beta CDR3 regions from RNA used iRepertoire nested multiplex PCR. TCRdb reanalysed the multiplex PCR reads using MiXCR and keeps one entry per CDR3 protein. Of some 85,000 distinct CDR3 sequences listed, about a quarter are singletons. Material for sequencing was glioma tissue, nonneoplastic brain tissue, or PBMCs (not recorded which). The receptor source for this set is a human donor with low-grade glioma or glioblastoma, undergoing nonglioma brain surgery, or in good health (not recorded which).

This clonotype was counted ten times or more. The chain links TRBV6-6 to TRBJ1-1, with D uncertain. This CDR3 has 14 amino acids. V shed 2 bases and J shed 4 bases, with 11 bases lying between them. Germline V gene data show CDR1 as MNHNY and CDR2 as SVGAGI (reference sequence). The CDR3 coding sequence is TGTGCCAGCAGTTACAAAGGACGAGTCACTGAAGCTTTCTTT. Its protein is CASSYKGRVTEAFF.

Only one count was recorded for this clonotype. The germline gene is not matched at one end of the junction; a read error may be the cause. The V and J genes are TRBV27 and TRBJ1-1; 7 positions match TRBD1. Germline CDR1 is MNHEY and CDR2 is SMNVEV (reference sequence). The CDR3 extends over 15 amino acids. As DNA, the CDR3 is TGTGCTAGCAGCCCTCGACAGGGTCGTGTGACTGAAGCTTTCTTT. Translating gives CASSPRQGRVTEAFF.

The chain has TRBV29-1 and TRBJ2-5, with 10 bases that match TRBD2. V was pared by 3 bases and J by 6 bases, with 7 bases of the junction left unmatched. Germline loops: CDR1 SQVTM, CDR2 ANQGSEA. There are 14 residues in the CDR3. The CDR3 DNA follows: TGCAGCGTTGAGTCCAGCGGGAGGGGAAAGACCCAGTACTTC. Translation: CSVESSGRGKTQYF.